This entry lists 19 T cell receptor beta chains sequenced from one sample in a study of blood T cell repertoires in COVID-19. Sequencing was performed with immunoSEQ multiplex PCR; in TCRdb, only in-frame clones are kept and a portion is missing. Of 55,000 to 65,000 clones in the sample, over 70% were seen once. Material for sequencing was peripheral blood. These receptors were collected from a man aged 30 to 45 with COVID-19, enrolled during active disease.

The CDR3 here is CASSLFPGTLSGNTIYF. CDR3 bases: TGTGCCAGCAGTTTATTCCCCGGGACACTCTCTGGAAACACCATATATTTT. This chain joins TRBV27 and TRBJ1-3, with D tentatively TRBD1 (6 bases). The length of the CDR3 is 17 residues. Germline CDR1 reads MNHEY; CDR2 reads SMNVEV (reference sequence). Trimming pared 1 base from V and 0 bases from J, leaving 13 bases between.

J is TRBJ2-7 and V is TRBV5-3; TRBD2 matches 7 bases. TRBV5-3 is identified as an open reading frame with a role that is uncertain. This CDR3 spans 15 amino acids. V lost 4 bases and J lost 1; bases outside the gene matches: 8. The CDR3 coding sequence is TGTGCCAGAAGCCCTACGGGGGGTCATTCCTACGAGCAGTACTTC. Protein sequence: CARSPTGGHSYEQYF.

CDR3 amino acids: CASSPKPDTQYF. Written as DNA, the CDR3 is TGTGCCAGCAGCCCCAAGCCAGATACGCAGTATTTT. This chain links TRBV7-2 with TRBJ2-3; no clear D gene. The CDR3 runs to 12 residues. Germline CDR1 and CDR2: SGHTA and FQGNSA. The ends were cut back, 5 bases at V and 4 bases at J, with 7 bases in the middle.

The J gene is TRBJ1-1, the V gene TRBV27; a possible D gene is TRBD1 (6 bases). The V end lost 5 bases, the J end lost 1 base, and 11 bases lay between the germline ends. CDR1 is MNHEY, CDR2 SMNVEV, per germline (reference sequence). The CDR3 consists of 14 residues. The CDR3 region is CASSLLTGNTEAFF. The CDR3 DNA sequence: TGTGCCAGCAGTCTCTTGACAGGGAACACTGAAGCTTTCTTT.

The chain is built from TRBV7-8 and TRBJ2-7; the D is unclear. Trimming shortened V by 1 base and J by 3 bases, and 7 bases separated the two germline ends. The CDR3 totals 13 residues. The V gene's germline CDR1 is SGHVS and CDR2 FQNEAQ. CDR3 DNA: TGTGCCAGCAGCTTAGGGCAGTTCTACGAGCAGTACTTC. Protein: CASSLGQFYEQYF.

Remarks on this clone: The junction departs from germline at one end; a sequencing error may be responsible. V and J are TRBV28 and TRBJ1-2; tentatively, D is TRBD1 (5 bases). The CDR3 is made up of 13 amino acids. Germline V lookup: CDR1 MDHEN, CDR2 SYDVKM. CDR3 amino acids: CASSQQDTYSYTF. DNA for the CDR3: TGTGCCAGCAGCCAACAGGATACCTATAGCTACACCTTC.

The chain couples TRBV28 to TRBJ1-2; D ambiguous. Per the germline V gene, CDR1 is MDHEN and CDR2 is SYDVKM. V was clipped by 8 bases and J by 3 bases, with 19 bases between them. CDR3 length equals 15 residues. The CDR3 is CASSRTFTAYYGYTF. The CDR3 nucleotides read TGTGCCAGCTCGCGTACTTTTACAGCCTACTATGGCTACACCTTC.

The chain recombines TRBV28 with TRBJ1-6; D unclear. From germline, CDR1 is MDHEN and CDR2 SYDVKM. Trimming pared 3 bases from V and 12 bases from J, leaving 9 bases between. CDR3 length equals 12 residues. The DNA for the CDR3 is TGTGCCAGCAGTTTGATGTCAGAACCCCTCCACTTT. Residues: CASSLMSEPLHF.

The chain employs TRBV4-2 and TRBJ2-7; D is ambiguous. Trimming took 1 base from V and 0 from J, leaving 10 bases between them. Germline values: CDR1 LGHNA, CDR2 YNFKEQ. The CDR3 length is 15 residues. This CDR3 reads CASSQVSGLSYEQYF. The CDR3 DNA follows: TGTGCCAGCAGCCAAGTCTCAGGCCTCTCCTACGAGCAGTACTTC.

This chain joins TRBV4-3 and TRBJ1-4; the D gene is possibly TRBD1 (5 bases). Germline V gives CDR1 LGHNA, CDR2 YSLEER. The CDR3 runs 15 residues. V shed 6 bases and J shed 6 bases, with 17 bases lying between them. In DNA, the CDR3 is TGCGCCAGCAGTCCCTTTCGGGGCGGGGATGAAAAACTGTTTTTT. Its protein is CASSPFRGGDEKLFF.

The chain recombines TRBV24-1 with TRBJ1-1, with 8 nucleotides matching TRBD1. Germline V gene data show CDR1 as KGHDR and CDR2 as SFDVKD. The V segment lost 5 bases and the J segment 11 bases; nucleotides outside the gene matches: 9. This CDR3 spans 13 amino acids. DNA for the CDR3: TGTGCCACCAGTGCTCGGGGACAGGAGGAGGCTTTCTTT. Amino acid sequence: CATSARGQEEAFF.

The V call is TRBV24-1, the J call TRBJ2-1, with 10 bases that match TRBD1. Germline V gives CDR1 KGHDR, CDR2 SFDVKD. V dropped 3 bases and J dropped 5; count of bases not matched to a gene: 9. This CDR3 has 17 residues. The CDR3 DNA reads as TGTGCCACCAGTGATACACAGGACAGGGGGAACCACAATGAGCAGTTCTTC. It translates to CATSDTQDRGNHNEQFF.

The chain combines TRBV5-5 with TRBJ2-6; D perhaps matches TRBD1 (5 bases). This CDR3 spans 15 amino acids. Trimming pared 2 bases from V and 1 base from J, leaving 7 bases between. CDR1 and CDR2 (germline): SGHKS, YYEKEE (reference sequence). The CDR3 region has the DNA TGTGCCAGCAGCTTCAGGGATTCTGGGGCCAACGTCCTGACTTTC. Translated, it gives CASSFRDSGANVLTF.

The V and J genes are TRBV7-9 and TRBJ2-7, with D perhaps matching TRBD1 (5 bases). V gave up 5 bases and J gave up 1 base, with 9 bases separating them. Per the germline V gene, CDR1 is SEHNR and CDR2 is FQNEAQ (reference sequence). This CDR3 spans 13 amino acids. This CDR3 is CASSRTGSYEQYF. CDR3 bases: TGTGCCAGCAGCCGTACAGGATCCTACGAGCAGTACTTC.

The rearrangement uses TRBV5-6 and TRBJ2-7; D might be TRBD2 (5 bases). Germline assignment: CDR1 SGHDT and CDR2 YYEEEE. CDR3 length equals 12 residues. V lost 4 bases, J lost 11 bases, and 16 bases lay in between. The CDR3 loop is CASSTRLNGEYF. CDR3 in DNA: TGTGCCAGCAGCACCCGACTTAACGGGGAGTACTTC. The full variable domain, rest sourced from reference TRBV5-6 and TRBJ2-7, is DAGVTQSPTHLIKTRGQQVTLRCSPKSGHDTVSWYQQALGQGPQFIFQYYEEEERQRGNFPDRFSGHQFPNYSSELNVNALLLGDSALYLCASSTRLNGEYFGPGTRLTVT.

This chain connects TRBV7-9 to TRBJ2-5, with D perhaps matching TRBD2 (5 bases). The ends were cut back, 1 base at V and 0 bases at J, with 18 bases in the middle. CDR1 and CDR2 from the germline V gene are SEHNR and FQNEAQ (reference sequence). The CDR3 totals 18 residues. CDR3 DNA sequence: TGTGCCAGCAGCTTAGGCTTCGGGGAAAGCCACAACCAAGAGACCCAGTACTTC. This gives the protein CASSLGFGESHNQETQYF.

This sequence joins TRBV6-1 and TRBJ2-5, with 9 nucleotides matching TRBD2. Germline V gene sequence: CDR1 MNHNS, CDR2 SASEGT. The CDR3 has 15 amino acids. V was pared by 2 bases and J by 4 bases, with 5 bases of the junction left unmatched. CDR3 coding DNA: TGTGCCAGCAGTGAATTAGCGGGAGAGTCAGAGACCCAGTACTTC. It specifies CASSELAGESETQYF.

This sequence joins TRBV19 and TRBJ2-3; TRBD1 aligns across 9 bases. Trimming removed 9 bases from V and 2 bases from J; junction bases left unmatched: 3. This CDR3 contains 13 residues. Germline-derived CDR1 and CDR2 are LNHDA and SQIVND (reference sequence). CDR3 sequence: CASRDRATDTQYF. The CDR3 DNA reads TGTGCCAGCCGGGACAGGGCCACAGATACGCAGTATTTT. The full variable domain, rest sourced from reference TRBV19 and TRBJ2-3, is DGGITQSPKYLFRKEGQNVTLSCEQNLNHDAMYWYRQDPGQGLRLIYYSQIVNDFQKGDIAEGYSVSREKKESFPLTVTSAQKNPTAFYLCASRDRATDTQYFGPGTRLTVL.

This chain joins TRBV5-8 and TRBJ2-7; D is unclear. V gave up 2 bases and J gave up 3 bases, with 6 bases separating them. The CDR3 contains 12 residues. Germline CDR1 and CDR2: SGHTS and YDEGEE. CDR3 nucleotide sequence: TGTGCCAGCAGCTTTAGCCACTACGAGCAGTACTTC. This gives the protein CASSFSHYEQYF.